Listed below are T cell receptor beta chains from one sample, sequenced in a study of vaccination and CD4 T cells after COVID-19. These receptors are not linked to any known antigen. TCRdb reanalysed the PCR reads using MiXCR and keeps one entry per CDR3 protein. The data show more than 20,000 distinct CDR3 sequences, about 50% seen once. The sample consisted of CD4+ T cells from blood, cultured in vitro, taken before SARS-CoV-2 vaccination. The source is a human donor who received a COVID-19 vaccine. Each CDR3 is given with its conserved first and last residue. Each record gives: clone size, J gene, V gene, D gene, CDR3 protein, CDR3 DNA. D genes are given only for firm matches. Clone size is stated in some rows and not others, as once, few, many or a class when expanded.

size: -; J: TRBJ1-1; V: TRBV3-1; D: -; CDR3: CASSQDSRRTEAFF; DNA: TGTGCCAGCAGCCAAGATTCTCGGAGGACTGAAGCTTTCTTT
size: -; J: TRBJ2-3; V: TRBV9; D: -; CDR3: CASSVGDTQYF; DNA: TGTGCCAGCAGCGTAGGGGATACGCAGTATTTT
size: -; J: TRBJ2-2; V: TRBV2; D: TRBD1; CDR3: CASTPTGGSTGELFF; DNA: TGTGCCAGCACCCCGACAGGGGGAAGCACCGGGGAGCTGTTTTTT
size: few; J: TRBJ2-3; V: TRBV11-3; D: TRBD2; CDR3: CASSRNPLAGGEDTQYF; DNA: TGTGCCAGCAGCCGAAATCCCCTAGCGGGGGGGGAGGATACGCAGTATTTT
size: -; J: TRBJ2-7; V: TRBV20-1; D: TRBD1; CDR3: CSAPHPRDSYEQYF; DNA: TGCAGTGCACCACATCCCCGGGACAGCTACGAGCAGTACTTC
size: -; J: TRBJ2-3; V: TRBV7-9; D: TRBD1; CDR3: CASSQGQGRTDTQYF; DNA: TGTGCCAGCAGCCAGGGACAGGGGCGCACAGATACGCAGTATTTT
size: -; J: TRBJ2-5; V: TRBV12-3/TRBV12-4; D: TRBD2; CDR3: CASSPGLAGDETQYF; DNA: TGTGCCAGCAGTCCTGGACTAGCGGGGGACGAGACCCAGTACTTC
size: -; J: TRBJ2-7; V: TRBV11-2; D: -; CDR3: CASSLDLVRRERGYEQYF; DNA: TGTGCCAGCAGCTTAGATCTAGTTCGCAGGGAAAGAGGGTACGAGCAGTACTTC
size: -; J: TRBJ2-1; V: TRBV11-3; D: TRBD2; CDR3: CASSSGGYNEQFF; DNA: TGTGCCAGCAGCAGCGGGGGGTACAATGAGCAGTTCTTC
size: -; J: TRBJ2-1; V: TRBV19; D: TRBD1; CDR3: CATKDRGDHNEQFF; DNA: TGTGCCACCAAGGACAGGGGCGACCACAATGAGCAGTTCTTC
size: -; J: TRBJ1-6; V: TRBV12-3/TRBV12-4; D: -; CDR3: CATAETGGSLYSPLHF; DNA: TGTGCCACAGCAGAAACGGGAGGCAGCCTTTATTCACCCCTCCACTTT
size: few; J: TRBJ2-3; V: TRBV20-1; D: TRBD2; CDR3: CSARGLAGEGGTDTQYF; DNA: TGCAGTGCTAGGGGGCTAGCGGGGGAGGGGGGCACAGATACGCAGTATTTT
size: -; J: TRBJ1-1; V: TRBV19; D: TRBD1; CDR3: CASIPDRVDTEAFF; DNA: TGTGCCAGTATCCCGGACAGGGTCGACACTGAAGCTTTCTTT
size: few; J: TRBJ2-5; V: TRBV7-2; D: -; CDR3: CASSLEYQETQYF; DNA: TGTGCCAGCAGTTTAGAGTACCAAGAGACCCAGTACTTC
size: once; J: TRBJ2-2; V: TRBV30; D: -; CDR3: CAWKLRGLDTGELFF; DNA: TGTGCCTGGAAGCTTAGGGGTCTCGACACCGGGGAGCTGTTTTTT
size: -; J: TRBJ1-6; V: TRBV5-1; D: TRBD1; CDR3: CASSVNRGNSPLHF; DNA: TGTGCCAGCAGCGTCAACAGGGGGAATTCACCCCTCCACTTT
size: -; J: TRBJ1-2; V: TRBV5-6; D: -; CDR3: CASSLNYGYTF; DNA: TGTGCCAGCAGCCTCAACTATGGCTACACCTTC
size: -; J: TRBJ2-5; V: TRBV5-4; D: TRBD2; CDR3: CASYGTSGDQQETQYF; DNA: TGTGCCAGCTATGGGACTAGCGGGGACCAGCAAGAGACCCAGTACTTC
size: -; J: TRBJ2-5; V: TRBV6-1; D: TRBD2; CDR3: CASSGGSRETQYF; DNA: TGTGCCAGTAGCGGGGGCAGTCGAGAGACCCAGTACTTC
size: -; J: TRBJ2-3; V: TRBV7-9; D: TRBD2; CDR3: CASSLGGGPTSTDTQYF; DNA: TGTGCCAGCAGCTTAGGCGGGGGGCCGACTAGCACAGATACGCAGTATTTT
size: -; J: TRBJ1-1; V: TRBV7-2; D: -; CDR3: CASSLYRRTEAFF; DNA: TGTGCCAGCAGCCTCTACAGGAGGACTGAAGCTTTCTTT
size: -; J: TRBJ2-5; V: TRBV15; D: TRBD1; CDR3: CATSRDRTFDRVETQYF; DNA: TGTGCCACCAGCAGAGATAGGACCTTCGACAGGGTAGAGACCCAGTACTTC
size: -; J: TRBJ1-5; V: TRBV6-5; D: TRBD1; CDR3: CASSLGQGGNQPQHF; DNA: TGTGCCAGCAGTTTAGGACAGGGGGGGAATCAGCCCCAGCATTTT
size: -; J: TRBJ1-1; V: TRBV7-2; D: -; CDR3: CASGQDPESTEAFF; DNA: TGTGCCAGCGGGCAGGATCCCGAAAGCACTGAAGCTTTCTTT
size: few; J: TRBJ1-2; V: TRBV20-1; D: -; CDR3: CSARVRGRNGYTF; DNA: TGCAGTGCTAGAGTTCGGGGCAGGAATGGCTACACCTTC
size: once; J: TRBJ2-3; V: TRBV30; D: -; CDR3: CAWSVGRTTDTQYF; DNA: TGTGCCTGGAGTGTTGGGCGGACCACAGATACGCAGTATTTT
size: once; J: TRBJ1-5; V: TRBV12-3/TRBV12-4; D: -; CDR3: CASREGDNQPQHF; DNA: TGTGCCAGCAGGGAAGGGGACAATCAGCCCCAGCATTTT
size: -; J: TRBJ2-1; V: TRBV7-6; D: -; CDR3: CASSRRLGRSYNEQFF; DNA: TGTGCCAGCAGCCGAAGACTAGGAAGGTCCTACAATGAGCAGTTCTTC
size: -; J: TRBJ1-2; V: TRBV7-2; D: -; CDR3: CASSPGRRGYGYTF; DNA: TGTGCCAGCAGCCCAGGACGACGGGGCTATGGCTACACCTTC
size: -; J: TRBJ2-5; V: TRBV25-1; D: -; CDR3: CASSVTPGAEETQYF; DNA: TGTGCCAGCAGTGTCACCCCAGGGGCGGAAGAGACCCAGTACTTC
size: -; J: TRBJ1-5; V: TRBV20-1; D: -; CDR3: CSASSGVASNQPQHF; DNA: TGCAGTGCTAGCTCAGGGGTTGCGAGCAATCAGCCCCAGCATTTT
size: -; J: TRBJ1-2; V: TRBV5-4; D: -; CDR3: CASSFPGNYGYTF; DNA: TGTGCCAGCAGCTTTCCCGGTAACTATGGCTACACCTTC
size: -; J: TRBJ2-2; V: TRBV4-1; D: -; CDR3: CASSQGTLVDGELFF; DNA: TGCGCCAGCAGCCAAGGAACACTAGTGGACGGGGAGCTGTTTTTT
size: -; J: TRBJ1-1; V: TRBV6-1; D: TRBD1; CDR3: CASSTVGTGETEAFF; DNA: TGTGCCAGCAGTACCGTCGGGACAGGGGAAACTGAAGCTTTCTTT
size: -; J: TRBJ1-3; V: TRBV7-9; D: -; CDR3: CATHQVSGNTIYF; DNA: TGTGCCACTCATCAGGTCTCTGGAAACACCATATATTTT
size: few; J: TRBJ1-5; V: TRBV7-8; D: TRBD1; CDR3: CASSSTGRQGVGNQPQHF; DNA: TGTGCCAGCAGCTCTACCGGAAGACAGGGGGTTGGGAATCAGCCCCAGCATTTT
size: few; J: TRBJ1-2; V: TRBV20-1; D: -; CDR3: CSAPGSPYGYTF; DNA: TGCAGTGCTCCTGGGTCTCCCTATGGCTACACCTTC
size: -; J: TRBJ1-1; V: TRBV11-2; D: -; CDR3: CASSLGPGSRTEAFF; DNA: TGTGCCAGCAGCTTAGGCCCGGGGTCTCGCACTGAAGCTTTCTTT
size: few; J: TRBJ1-2; V: TRBV20-1; D: -; CDR3: CSAGLLYGYTF; DNA: TGCAGTGCTGGACTCCTCTATGGCTACACCTTC
size: -; J: TRBJ1-1; V: TRBV6-5; D: -; CDR3: CASSSTLGGGGLNTEAFF; DNA: TGTGCCAGCAGTTCTACCTTAGGCGGGGGGGGATTGAACACTGAAGCTTTCTTT
size: few; J: TRBJ1-6; V: TRBV5-1; D: TRBD1; CDR3: CASSLTGQGSTSSYNSPLHF; DNA: TGCGCCAGCAGCTTAACGGGACAGGGAAGCACCAGCTCCTATAATTCACCCCTCCACTTT
size: -; J: TRBJ1-6; V: TRBV5-3; D: -; CDR3: CASSLVSGAKGSPLHF; DNA: TGTGCCAGCAGCTTGGTTTCAGGGGCGAAGGGATCACCCCTCCACTTT
size: few; J: TRBJ2-3; V: TRBV19; D: -; CDR3: CASSPNTDTQYF; DNA: TGTGCCAGTAGTCCCAACACAGATACGCAGTATTTT
size: -; J: TRBJ1-5; V: TRBV6-2/TRBV6-3; D: -; CDR3: CASSYTGDSNQPQHF; DNA: TGTGCCAGCAGTTACACTGGAGATAGCAATCAGCCCCAGCATTTT
size: few; J: TRBJ2-7; V: TRBV30; D: TRBD2; CDR3: CAWGTSGDNEQYF; DNA: TGTGCCTGGGGGACTAGCGGGGACAACGAGCAGTACTTC
size: -; J: TRBJ1-1; V: TRBV19; D: -; CDR3: CASNSWDMNTEAFF; DNA: TGTGCCAGTAATAGTTGGGACATGAACACTGAAGCTTTCTTT
size: -; J: TRBJ1-2; V: TRBV20-1; D: -; CDR3: CSALSLDSGDWDYGYTF; DNA: TGCAGTGCTTTATCGTTAGACTCAGGGGATTGGGACTATGGCTACACCTTC